A single sample gave rise to the 29 T cell receptor beta chains below, sequenced in a study of blood T cell repertoires in COVID-19. Data came from immunoSEQ multiplex PCR; TCRdb stores just in-frame clones and leaves some out. The sample lists a few hundred thousand clones; around 87% were seen once. The specimen was PBMCs or T cells enriched from blood (not recorded which). The receptors shown here come from a man aged 25-40 years who had recovered from COVID-19.

The chain uses TRBV5-4 and TRBJ2-3, with no clear D. The germline V gene has CDR1 SGHNT and CDR2 YYREEE (reference sequence). With 4 bases removed from V and 1 base from J, the gap between germline ends came to 10 bases. The length of the CDR3 is 14 residues. CDR3 coding DNA: TGTGCCAGCAGCCGAAAAGAGGGCACAGATACGCAGTATTTT. Its translation is CASSRKEGTDTQYF.

J is TRBJ2-1 and V is TRBV19; the match to TRBD2 covers 12 bases. This CDR3 has 15 amino acids. With 5 bases clipped from V and 7 bases from J, the junction kept 6 bases outside the gene matches. The germline gives CDR1 LNHDA, CDR2 SQIVND (reference sequence). The CDR3 bases are TGTGCCAGTAGTCTAACTAGCGGGGGGATTAATGAGCAGTTCTTC. Protein sequence: CASSLTSGGINEQFF.

The chain has TRBV3-1 (or the pseudogene TRBV3-2) and TRBJ2-2; 8 bases map to TRBD1. Germline trimming cut 4 bases from V and 1 base from J; bases unmatched to any gene: 11. The germline V gene has CDR1 LGHDT and CDR2 YNNKEL (reference sequence). The CDR3 is 18 residues long. The CDR3 coding sequence is TGTGCCAGCAGCCCTTTGGTAGGGGACAGGAAGAACACCGGGGAGCTGTTTTTT. Translation: CASSPLVGDRKNTGELFF.

CDR3 DNA sequence: TGCGCCAGCAGCCCCCTCTTTGAGTCTCCGAACACCGGGGAGCTGTTTTTT. Translation: CASSPLFESPNTGELFF. The chain recombines TRBV5-1 with TRBJ2-2; no definite D call. This CDR3 has 17 amino acids. CDR1 and CDR2 from the germline V gene are SGHRS and YFSETQ. V lost 4 bases to trimming and J lost 0 bases, with 16 bases between them.

This rearrangement joins TRBV29-1 to TRBJ1-1; no clear D gene. Germline values: CDR1 SQVTM, CDR2 ANQGSEA. V lost 4 bases and J 6 bases, leaving 6 bases between the germline ends. The CDR3 is 10 amino acids. CDR3 DNA: TGCAGCGTTGTGCTAGCTGAAGCTTTCTTT. Amino acid sequence: CSVVLAEAFF.

This clone was seen a single time. The genes are TRBV5-4 and TRBJ1-5, with D hard to call. V lost 4 bases and J lost 5, with 16 bases in between. The germline V gene encodes CDR1 SGHNT and CDR2 YYREEE (reference sequence). This CDR3 region has 15 residues. The CDR3 DNA follows: TGTGCCAGCAGCCCGGGATGGCAGCTCGATCAGCCCCAGCATTTT. Protein product: CASSPGWQLDQPQHF.

The V gene is TRBV7-8, the J gene TRBJ1-1, with D possibly matching TRBD1 (5 bases). The CDR3 has 15 residues. The V end lost 7 bases, the J end lost 2 bases, and 17 bases lay between the germline ends. Germline V gene sequence: CDR1 SGHVS, CDR2 FQNEAQ. Written as DNA, the CDR3 is TGTGCCAGCACGTCGACGGACACTTATAACACTGAAGCTTTCTTT. It codes for CASTSTDTYNTEAFF.

This clone was seen a single time. This chain connects TRBV27 to TRBJ1-1; no definite D call. The CDR3 covers 14 residues. CDR1 MNHEY and CDR2 SMNVEV come from the germline V gene (reference sequence). The germline V and J ends were trimmed by 2 bases and 1 base, with 8 bases remaining between them. CDR3 coding DNA: TGTGCCAGCAGTTTAGCGTTCGGGAACACTGAAGCTTTCTTT. It specifies CASSLAFGNTEAFF.

CDR3 loop: CASSSPEYSGGDNEQFF. In DNA, the CDR3 is TGTGCCAGCAGCTCCCCGGAGTATAGCGGGGGTGACAATGAGCAGTTCTTC. The chain links TRBV11-2 to TRBJ2-1, with TRBD2 matching 9 bases. This CDR3 contains 17 residues. V lost 4 bases, J lost 5 bases, and 12 bases stayed unmatched. Per the germline V gene, CDR1 is SGHAT and CDR2 is FQNNGV.

This clone was counted a single time. This chain's CDR3 is CASSIDRNEQFF. The CDR3 DNA reads as TGTGCCAGTAGTATAGATAGAAATGAGCAGTTCTTC. The rearrangement links TRBV19 to TRBJ2-1; D remains ambiguous. Germline V gene lookup returns CDR1 LNHDA and CDR2 SQIVND (reference sequence). This CDR3 region has 12 residues. Trimming shortened V by 0 bases and J by 7 bases, and 4 bases separated the two germline ends.

The gene calls are TRBV9 and TRBJ1-2; D ambiguous. This CDR3 is built from 15 residues. Deletions cut 0 bases from V and 2 bases from J, with 11 bases between. Germline-derived CDR1 and CDR2 are SGDLS and YYNGEE. In DNA, the CDR3 is TGTGCCAGCAGCGTAGACATTGCGGGGAACTATGGCTACACCTTC. Encoded protein: CASSVDIAGNYGYTF.

This chain connects TRBV4-1 to TRBJ1-5, with 11 bases fitting TRBD1. Germline CDR1 reads MGHRA; CDR2 reads YSYEKL. V lost 4 bases and J lost 4; bases outside the gene matches: 18. The CDR3 runs 20 residues. Here the CDR3 reads CASSPMLQRDRGKRNQPQHF. The CDR3 region has the DNA TGCGCCAGCAGCCCCATGTTACAAAGGGACAGGGGGAAGAGGAATCAGCCCCAGCATTTT.

This chain links TRBV4-3 with TRBJ2-6; 7 bases line up with TRBD1. V lost 1 base to trimming and J lost 0 bases; unmatched junction nucleotides: 3. CDR3 length: 17 residues. Germline V gene data show CDR1 as LGHNA and CDR2 as YSLEER. In DNA, the CDR3 is TGCGCCAGCAGCCAAGGAGGGGGCCTCTCTGGGGCCAACGTCCTGACTTTC. It specifies CASSQGGGLSGANVLTF.

The CDR3 DNA follows: TGCAGCGTTGAAGGTGGGACAGGGAAATATGGCTACACCTTC. Its protein is CSVEGGTGKYGYTF. This rearrangement joins TRBV29-1 to TRBJ1-2, with 9 bases identical to TRBD1. This CDR3 contains 14 residues. CDR1 is SQVTM and CDR2 is ANQGSEA in the germline V gene. Trimming at V came to 1 base and at J to 5 bases, leaving 5 bases not matched to a gene.

V gene TRBV6-1 combines with J gene TRBJ2-1, with 8 bases matching TRBD1. The CDR3 has 13 residues. Unmatched junction bases numbered 2, after V lost 3 bases and J lost 7 bases. Germline values: CDR1 MNHNS, CDR2 SASEGT. The CDR3 loop is CASSDRGLNEQFF. The CDR3 bases are TGTGCCAGCAGTGACAGGGGGCTTAATGAGCAGTTCTTC.

The chain employs TRBV19 and TRBJ1-2, with D perhaps TRBD1 (6 bases). Per the germline V gene, CDR1 is LNHDA and CDR2 is SQIVND (reference sequence). V lost 7 bases, J lost 4 bases, and 22 bases lay in between. The CDR3 extends over 16 amino acids. The CDR3 spells CASIPRGGVGLYGYTF. The DNA for the CDR3 is TGTGCCAGTATCCCCCGAGGGGGGGTCGGGCTCTATGGCTACACCTTC.

The V and J genes are TRBV7-9 and TRBJ1-6, with a possible D match to TRBD1 (6 bases). V was shortened by 5 bases and J by 0 bases, with 17 bases between the two germline ends. The CDR3 covers 18 residues. From germline, CDR1 is SEHNR and CDR2 FQNEAQ (reference sequence). The DNA for the CDR3 is TGTGCCAGCAGCGGCGACAGGAAGAAAAACTCCTATAATTCACCCCTCCACTTT. It is translated as CASSGDRKKNSYNSPLHF.

The V call is TRBV6-5, the J call TRBJ1-2, with TRBD1 matching over 9 bases. Trimming removed 6 bases from V and 6 bases from J; junction bases left unmatched: 2. CDR3 length: 12 amino acids. Per germline, CDR1 MNHEY and CDR2 SVGAGI. CDR3: CASSRTGDGYTF. CDR3 in DNA: TGTGCCAGCAGCAGGACAGGGGATGGCTACACCTTC.

J is TRBJ2-3 and V is TRBV30, with TRBD2 identical over 12 bases. Germline-derived CDR1 and CDR2 are GTSNPN and SVGIG (reference sequence). Losses at the gene ends were 0 bases for V and 1 base for J; bases not matched to a gene: 2. The CDR3 loop spans 16 amino acids. The CDR3 spells CAWSVGLAGRTDTQYF. The CDR3 coding sequence is TGTGCCTGGAGTGTAGGACTAGCGGGGCGCACAGATACGCAGTATTTT.

The chain carries TRBV19 and TRBJ1-1; D possibly corresponds to TRBD1 (6 bases). V shed 4 bases and J shed 4 bases, with 10 bases lying between them. This CDR3 comprises 13 residues. Germline CDR1 and CDR2: LNHDA and SQIVND (reference sequence). The CDR3 nucleotides read TGTGCCAGTAGTAAACAGGGCCCCACTGAAGCTTTCTTT. It yields the protein CASSKQGPTEAFF.

This clone was recorded once. The rearrangement uses TRBV7-9 and TRBJ2-5, with 11 positions matching TRBD1. V lost 4 bases and J lost 5; bases outside the gene matches: 6. The CDR3 consists of 15 residues. Germline V gene lookup returns CDR1 SEHNR and CDR2 FQNEAQ (reference sequence). CDR3 DNA: TGTGCCAGCAGCTCGGGGACAGGGGGTATCGAGACCCAGTACTTC. Protein sequence: CASSSGTGGIETQYF. Full variable domain (missing parts from reference TRBV7-9 and TRBJ2-5): DTGVSQNPRHKITKRGQNVTFRCDPISEHNRLYWYRQTLGQGPEFLTYFQNEAQLEKSRLLSDRFSAERPKGSFSTLEIQRTEQGDSAMYLCASSSGTGGIETQYFGPGTRLLVL.

J is TRBJ1-1 and V is TRBV24-1, with 7 bases aligning to TRBD1. The CDR3 consists of 11 residues. V shed 6 bases, J shed 9 bases, and the junction held 3 bases outside the gene matches. The V gene's germline CDR1 is KGHDR and CDR2 SFDVKD. CDR3 residues: CATSQGGKAFF. For the CDR3, the DNA is TGTGCCACCAGTCAGGGGGGAAAAGCTTTCTTT.

This chain connects TRBV5-1 to TRBJ2-3; possible D gene TRBD2, 5 bases. Germline CDR1 is SGHRS and CDR2 is YFSETQ. V was trimmed by 0 bases and J by 4 bases, leaving 12 bases between them. The length of the CDR3 is 15 residues. CDR3 region: CASSLEVMRADTQYF. CDR3 bases: TGCGCCAGCAGCTTGGAGGTGATGAGGGCAGATACGCAGTATTTT.

The chain combines TRBV6-6 with TRBJ2-6, with a weak D call TRBD1 (5 bases). CDR1 is MNHNY, CDR2 SVGAGI, per germline (reference sequence). The CDR3 length is 16 residues. V lost 6 bases to trimming and J lost 2 bases, with 14 bases between them. The CDR3 nucleotides read TGTGCCAGCAGCCTCAGGGTTACGGCTGGGGCCAACGTCCTGACTTTC. Its protein product is CASSLRVTAGANVLTF.

The chain links TRBV18 to TRBJ2-5; maybe TRBD2 (6 bases). In germline, CDR1 is KGHSH, CDR2 LQKENI. This CDR3 is built from 13 residues. Deletions cut 8 bases from V and 1 base from J, with 11 bases between. The CDR3 loop is CASAGTFQETQYF. CDR3 coding DNA: TGTGCCAGCGCCGGGACTTTCCAAGAGACCCAGTACTTC.

The chain uses TRBV30 and TRBJ1-4, with 7 bases identical to TRBD1. CDR1 and CDR2 from the germline V gene are GTSNPN and SVGIG (reference sequence). V lost 0 bases and J lost 8; bases outside the gene matches: 6. The CDR3 covers 14 residues. DNA for the CDR3: TGTGCCTGGAGTGTAGGGGGCGCCGGAGAAAAACTGTTTTTT. Protein: CAWSVGGAGEKLFF.

The chain carries TRBV7-9 and TRBJ2-2, with D hard to call. The CDR3 totals 15 residues. Germline CDR1 is SEHNR and CDR2 is FQNEAQ (reference sequence). V gave up 5 bases and J gave up 1 base, with 11 bases separating them. The CDR3 sequence: CASSPRRQNTGELFF. DNA for the CDR3: TGTGCCAGCAGCCCACGCCGACAGAACACCGGGGAGCTGTTTTTT.

The CDR3 coding sequence is TGTGCCAGCAGACCAAAGACACACGGCAACTATGGCTACACCTTC. Amino acid sequence: CASRPKTHGNYGYTF. This chain joins TRBV27 and TRBJ1-2; no clear D. This CDR3 is 15 amino acids long. Germline V CDR1 and CDR2: MNHEY, SMNVEV (reference sequence). V dropped 6 bases and J dropped 2 bases, with 16 bases sitting between them.

This clone was seen once. This sequence joins TRBV4-1 and TRBJ1-5; 10 nucleotides align to TRBD1. Unmatched junction bases numbered 11, after V lost 0 bases and J lost 3 bases. CDR3 length equals 19 residues. CDR1 and CDR2 from the germline V gene are MGHRA and YSYEKL. The DNA of the CDR3 is TGCGCCAGCAGCCAAGATTTAATGGGACAGGGGAGGATCAATCAGCCCCAGCATTTT. Protein product: CASSQDLMGQGRINQPQHF.